This record covers a single T cell receptor (beta chain). The sample is drawn from a study of cytomegalovirus exposure and HLA in healthy donors. The donors were part of the validation cohort, which consisted of under 150 subjects and was separate from the first cohort of 666 subjects. After removal of 7 bases from V and 0 bases from J, the junction contained 10 bases not matched to a gene. Germline values: CDR1 SGHRS, CDR2 YFSETQ. The CDR3 is made up of 18 amino acids. Repertoires were generated with immunoSEQ multiplex PCR, while TCRdb's copy carries only in-frame clones and drops some. The profile shows about 130,000 clones, about 90% of them singletons.

This sequence was found in a young woman in good health and CMV-seropositive. The sequencing input was PBMCs. V and J are TRBV5-1 and TRBJ2-1, with 13 positions matching TRBD2. CDR3 region: CASRGRTSGRSSYNEQFF. In nucleotides, the CDR3 is TGCGCCAGCCGCGGGAGGACTAGCGGGAGAAGCTCCTACAATGAGCAGTTCTTC.